The present entry profiles one T cell receptor (beta chain) with its context. One end of the junction fails to match germline, which may point to a read error. This record comes from a study of blood T cells in healthy people across ages. For the second PCR, which ran for 7 to 11 cycles, a sample-barcoded 5' primer and a J-beta primer mix were used. TCRdb re-analysed the 5' RACE reads in MiXCR, keeping a single row per CDR3 protein. This sample has around 1.5 million distinct CDR3 sequences, with 40% to 50% found just once. CDR3 length: 13 amino acids. Per the germline V gene, CDR1 is SNHLY and CDR2 is FYNNEI.

The chain recombines TRBV2 with TRBJ1-1; D is ambiguous. The sequenced sample consisted of blood. The receptor was derived from a woman under 30 in good health. The CDR3 sequence: CASREDWNTEAFF. The CDR3 DNA follows: TGTGCCAGCAGAGAAGACTGGAACACTGAAGCTTTCTTT.